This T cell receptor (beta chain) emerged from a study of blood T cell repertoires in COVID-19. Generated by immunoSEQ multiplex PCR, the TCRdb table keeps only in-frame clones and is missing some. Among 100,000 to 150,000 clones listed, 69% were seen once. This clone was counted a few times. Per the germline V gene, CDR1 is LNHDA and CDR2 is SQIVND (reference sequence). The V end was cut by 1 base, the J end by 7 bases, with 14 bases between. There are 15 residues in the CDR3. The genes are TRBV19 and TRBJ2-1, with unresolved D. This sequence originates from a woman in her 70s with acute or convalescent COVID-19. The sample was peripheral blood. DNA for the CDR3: TGTGCCAGTAGTATAGGGAACAATCCCGGGAATGAGCAGTTCTTC. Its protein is CASSIGNNPGNEQFF.